Below, 19 T cell receptor beta chains from the same sample are listed, as sequenced in a study of OX40 agonist ivuxolimab in advanced cancers. TCRdb keeps only in-frame clones here, not all; method: immunoSEQ multiplex PCR. The table has about 35,000 clones, around 80% seen once; the top ten hold under 25%. The source material was CD4+ or CD8+ T cells sorted from blood, sampled in a trial of the OX40 agonist ivuxolimab. The receptors were sampled from an adult with an advanced solid tumor such as melanoma, head and neck, liver or kidney cancer.

The gene calls are TRBV28 and TRBJ2-5; no definite D call. Germline CDR1 MDHEN, CDR2 SYDVKM. The CDR3 is 15 residues long. Deletions cut 2 bases from V and 1 base from J, with 11 bases between. The CDR3 sequence: CASSLGQRAQETQYF. The CDR3, as DNA: TGTGCCAGCAGTTTAGGCCAAAGGGCCCAAGAGACCCAGTACTTC.

In its sample, this clone was seen a few times. The V call is TRBV2, the J call TRBJ1-1; D gene ambiguous. CDR1 and CDR2 (germline): SNHLY, FYNNEI. V was cut by 4 bases and J by 3 bases, with 12 bases left in between. CDR3 size: 14 residues. Here the CDR3 reads CASSVNVVDTEAFF. In DNA form, the CDR3 reads TGTGCCAGCAGTGTTAACGTGGTAGACACTGAAGCTTTCTTT.

V is TRBV28 and J is TRBJ2-5; TRBD1 aligns across 8 bases. Gene TRBJ2-7 matches the end of the DNA better, so the J call may be wrong. The CDR3 covers 15 residues. Looked up from germline, CDR1 is MDHEN and CDR2 is SYDVKM. The CDR3 nucleotides read TGTGCCAGCAGCCAGGGGGCCTTCAAATCCTACGAGCAGTACTTC. Translated, it gives CASSQGAFKSYEQYF.

The chain employs TRBV7-8 and TRBJ1-2; TRBD1 matches at 9 bases. The CDR3 consists of 15 residues. The V segment lost 0 bases and the J segment 8 bases; nucleotides outside the gene matches: 7. CDR1 and CDR2 (germline): SGHVS, FQNEAQ. The CDR3 nucleotides are TGTGCCAGCAGCTTAGCGTGGACAGGGGAGGGCGGCTACACCTTC. Protein sequence: CASSLAWTGEGGYTF. The full variable domain, in which reference TRBV7-8 and TRBJ1-2 provide the parts outside the CDR3, is GAGVSQSPRYKVAKRGQDVALRCDPISGHVSLFWYQQALGQGPEFLTYFQNEAQLDKSGLPSDRFFAERPEGSVSTLKIQRTQQEDSAVYLCASSLAWTGEGGYTFGSGTRLTVV.

There are a few counts of this clone. The rearrangement links TRBV5-1 to TRBJ2-1; D perhaps matches TRBD2 (6 bases). In germline, CDR1 is SGHRS, CDR2 YFSETQ. The CDR3 consists of 18 residues. V lost 6 bases to trimming and J lost 4 bases, with 26 bases between them. The CDR3 sequence is CASTLFGGLQSLYNEQFF. The CDR3 nucleotides are TGCGCCAGCACCCTATTCGGGGGACTCCAATCCCTATACAATGAGCAGTTCTTC.

The gene calls are TRBV5-5 and TRBJ2-3; TRBD2 matches at 10 bases. The CDR3 has 14 residues. From germline, CDR1 is SGHKS and CDR2 YYEKEE (reference sequence). Losses at the gene ends were 4 bases for V and 5 bases for J; bases not matched to a gene: 4. CDR3 loop: CASSRSSGGDTQYF. DNA for the CDR3: TGTGCCAGCAGCCGGTCTAGCGGGGGAGATACGCAGTATTTT. Filled out from reference TRBV5-5 and TRBJ2-3, the complete variable domain reads DAGVTQSPTHLIKTRGQQVTLRCSPISGHKSVSWYQQVLGQGPQFIFQYYEKEERGRGNFPDRFSARQFPNYSSELNVNALLLGDSALYLCASSRSSGGDTQYFGPGTRLTVL.

This clone was seen only a few times. The rearrangement uses TRBV10-3 and TRBJ2-5; D is unclear. The CDR3 length is 13 residues. V gave up 2 bases and J gave up 2 bases, with 6 bases separating them. Germline V gives CDR1 ENHRY, CDR2 SYGVKD. This chain's CDR3 is CAISERRQETQYF. The CDR3 coding sequence is TGTGCCATCAGTGAGAGGAGACAAGAGACCCAGTACTTC.

The J gene is TRBJ2-5, the V gene TRBV7-9; possible D gene TRBD1, 5 bases. Germline loops: CDR1 SEHNR, CDR2 FQNEAQ (reference sequence). V gave up 1 base and J gave up 0 bases, with 6 bases separating them. CDR3 length: 14 amino acids. As DNA, the CDR3 is TGTGCCAGCAGCTTAGGGACAAACCAAGAGACCCAGTACTTC. The encoded protein is CASSLGTNQETQYF.

This rearrangement joins TRBV7-9 to TRBJ1-5, with D perhaps TRBD1 (6 bases). Germline values: CDR1 SEHNR, CDR2 FQNEAQ (reference sequence). V was clipped by 5 bases and J by 5 bases, with 13 bases between them. This CDR3 contains 14 residues. Written as DNA, the CDR3 is TGTGCCAGCAGCCACCAGGGGCTGGATCAGCCCCAGCATTTT. Translating gives CASSHQGLDQPQHF.

The rearrangement uses TRBV27 and TRBJ2-7; weak D call: TRBD2 (6 bases). CDR1 MNHEY and CDR2 SMNVEV come from the germline V gene (reference sequence). V was clipped by 8 bases and J by 3 bases, with 23 bases between them. CDR3 size: 16 residues. The CDR3 region has the DNA TGTGCCAGCTCCTATTCACCTCTAGCGACGAACTACGAGCAGTACTTC. It translates to CASSYSPLATNYEQYF.

This clone showed up just once. The chain joins TRBV27 to TRBJ1-1; D call uncertain. The CDR3 totals 13 residues. V lost 6 bases and J lost 1, with 9 bases in between. Germline V gene data show CDR1 as MNHEY and CDR2 as SMNVEV (reference sequence). CDR3 DNA sequence: TGTGCCAGCAGGGGTACAGCGAACACTGAAGCTTTCTTT. Translated, it gives CASRGTANTEAFF.

The chain combines TRBV6-1 with TRBJ1-1; D not resolved. The V end lost 6 bases, the J end lost 1 base, and 9 bases lay between the germline ends. CDR1 and CDR2 (germline): MNHNS, SASEGT. This CDR3 comprises 13 residues. CDR3 amino acids: CASRALENTEAFF. The CDR3, as DNA: TGTGCCAGCAGGGCCCTGGAGAACACTGAAGCTTTCTTT.

V gene TRBV6-6 combines with J gene TRBJ2-1, with TRBD1 identical over 7 bases. Trimming at V came to 2 bases and at J to 5 bases, leaving 0 bases not matched to a gene. This CDR3 spans 13 amino acids. In germline, CDR1 is MNHNY, CDR2 SVGAGI (reference sequence). The DNA for the CDR3 is TGTGCCAGCAGTTACGGGACAGACAATGAGCAGTTCTTC. Protein: CASSYGTDNEQFF.

This clone was detected ten times or more. The chain employs TRBV19 and TRBJ2-3; 10 bases line up with TRBD2. The CDR3 extends over 13 amino acids. CDR1 and CDR2 from the germline V gene are LNHDA and SQIVND (reference sequence). V shed 10 bases, J shed 7 bases, and the junction held 8 bases outside the gene matches. The CDR3 DNA sequence: TGTGCCACCGGAGCGGGGGGGTTAAATACGCAGTATTTT. Translating it yields CATGAGGLNTQYF.

The chain carries TRBV29-1 and TRBJ2-1; 7 nucleotides align to TRBD2. Trimming at V came to 4 bases and at J to 6 bases, leaving 6 bases not matched to a gene. The CDR3 is 13 amino acids. Germline lookup yields CDR1 SQVTM and CDR2 ANQGSEA. The CDR3 sequence: CSVGSGVINEQFF. The CDR3 DNA reads TGCAGCGTTGGCAGCGGGGTTATCAATGAGCAGTTCTTC.

The chain carries TRBV6-5 and TRBJ2-7; no definite D call. The CDR3 sequence is 13 residues long. CDR1 MNHEY and CDR2 SVGAGI come from the germline V gene. V was shortened by 5 bases and J by 3 bases, with 11 bases between the two germline ends. The CDR3 region is CASSEGPHYEQYV. The CDR3 nucleotides read TGTGCCAGCAGTGAAGGGCCTCACTACGAGCAGTACGTC.

The gene calls are TRBV21-1 and TRBJ1-1. TRBV21-1 is a known pseudogene. This CDR3 is 14 amino acids long. CDR3 nucleotides: TGTGCCAGCAGCAAAGAGGCGGTGCACACTGAAGCTTTCTTT. Translated, it gives CASSKEAVHTEAFF.

This clone was detected once. This chain joins TRBV9 and TRBJ1-6; D is undetermined. The V end was cut by 2 bases, the J end by 7 bases, with 7 bases between. Germline V lookup: CDR1 SGDLS, CDR2 YYNGEE. The CDR3 runs 13 residues. CDR3 sequence: CASSVALNSPLHF. The CDR3 region has the DNA TGTGCCAGCAGCGTCGCACTGAATTCACCCCTCCACTTT.

The chain combines TRBV30 with TRBJ1-1, with D unclear. The CDR3 totals 13 residues. V dropped 0 bases and J dropped 0 bases, with 5 bases sitting between them. Germline V gene data show CDR1 as GTSNPN and CDR2 as SVGIG (reference sequence). CDR3 DNA: TGTGCCTGGAGTGTCTACCTGAACACTGAAGCTTTCTTT. Translating gives CAWSVYLNTEAFF.